The present TCR beta chain was sequenced within a study of response to subunit inactivated influenza vaccine. With 6 bases removed from V and 2 bases from J, the gap between germline ends came to 13 bases. There are 14 residues in the CDR3. Each CDR3 protein gets one entry after TCRdb re-called the RT-PCR reads with MiXCR. Here the sample spans 600,000 to 850,000 distinct CDR3 sequences, around 13% being singletons. In this sample, this clonotype turned up many times. Here the sequenced sample was PBMCs from blood, taken 14 to 15 days before vaccination. This chain links TRBV12-3 or TRBV12-4 with TRBJ1-2; D might be TRBD1 (6 bases). The TCR was taken from a man aged 50 or older who received an inactivated influenza vaccine. The CDR3 region is CASRADRQNYGYTF. In DNA form, the CDR3 reads TGTGCCAGCAGAGCCGACAGGCAAAACTATGGCTACACCTTC.